These 30 T cell receptor beta chains came from one sample sequenced in a study of cytomegalovirus exposure and HLA in healthy donors. The PCR had 60 Vbeta and 13 Jbeta primers. Clones were sequenced by immunoSEQ multiplex PCR, and TCRdb holds only the in-frame ones, with some missing. The table records approximately 190,000 clones, about 87% of them present only once. Sequencing used PBMCs. These receptors all come from a man aged 25-40 years in good health and CMV-seronegative.

The rearrangement links TRBV19 to TRBJ1-2; unclear D gene. Germline CDR1 is LNHDA and CDR2 is SQIVND (reference sequence). Trimming took off 5 bases at V and 4 bases at J, with 20 bases between the two ends. The CDR3 consists of 16 residues. The CDR3: CASSVSRVEGSYGYTF. CDR3 DNA sequence: TGTGCCAGTAGTGTAAGCCGGGTCGAAGGTTCCTATGGCTACACCTTC.

V and J are TRBV28 and TRBJ2-3, with a tentative D call TRBD2 (5 bases). Germline CDR1 is MDHEN and CDR2 is SYDVKM. The V and J ends lost 5 bases and 6 bases respectively, with 12 bases between them. The CDR3 extends over 13 amino acids. In DNA form, the CDR3 reads TGTGCCAGCAGTGCGGGCCTGGGGGATACGCAGTATTTT. This sequence encodes CASSAGLGDTQYF.

The chain has TRBV6-5 and TRBJ2-1, with TRBD2 as a possible D gene (5 bases). This CDR3 has 14 residues. Trimming left V 2 bases short and J 3 bases short, with 8 bases between. Germline V CDR1 and CDR2: MNHEY, SVGAGI. CDR3 sequence: CASSYASHYNEQFF. Written as DNA, the CDR3 is TGTGCCAGCAGTTACGCTAGCCACTACAATGAGCAGTTCTTC.

The chain joins TRBV5-5 to TRBJ1-2, with a possible D match to TRBD1 (5 bases). Germline CDR1 SGHKS, CDR2 YYEKEE (reference sequence). This CDR3 has 16 residues. V gave up 4 bases and J gave up 2 bases, with 18 bases separating them. The CDR3 coding sequence is TGTGCCAGCAGCGCGGGGCAGGGAGGCCCCAACTATGGCTACACCTTC. Translation: CASSAGQGGPNYGYTF. The complete variable domain, with remaining parts taken from reference TRBV5-5 and TRBJ1-2, reads DAGVTQSPTHLIKTRGQQVTLRCSPISGHKSVSWYQQVLGQGPQFIFQYYEKEERGRGNFPDRFSARQFPNYSSELNVNALLLGDSALYLCASSAGQGGPNYGYTFGSGTRLTVV.

The rearrangement uses TRBV4-1 and TRBJ2-5, with 9 bases that match TRBD2. The CDR3 is 16 residues long. Germline trimming cut 0 bases from V and 2 bases from J; bases unmatched to any gene: 4. The germline gives CDR1 MGHRA, CDR2 YSYEKL. The CDR3 loop reads CASSQDRGGGQETQYF. CDR3 nucleotide sequence: TGCGCCAGCAGCCAAGATCGCGGGGGGGGACAAGAGACCCAGTACTTC.

This clone was counted a single time. J is TRBJ1-2 and V is TRBV5-1; tentatively, D is TRBD1 (5 bases). Germline assignment: CDR1 SGHRS and CDR2 YFSETQ. The CDR3 is 15 amino acids. V was cut by 0 bases and J by 4 bases, with 13 bases left in between. CDR3 nucleotides: TGCGCCAGCAGCTTGGGGGGTCAGGGCAGCTATGGCTACACCTTC. Translation: CASSLGGQGSYGYTF.

Only one count was recorded for this clone. The CDR3 sequence is CASCSSGAGTYEQYF. The CDR3 coding sequence is TGTGCCAGTTGTTCGTCTGGCGCGGGTACCTACGAGCAGTACTTC. V gene TRBV19 combines with J gene TRBJ2-7, with D tentatively TRBD2 (5 bases). Between the trimmed V and J ends, which lost 8 bases and 2 bases, there was a span of 19 bases. CDR3 length: 15 amino acids. Germline V gene sequence: CDR1 LNHDA, CDR2 SQIVND (reference sequence).

The chain has TRBV2 and TRBJ1-5; D is uncertain. Germline values: CDR1 SNHLY, CDR2 FYNNEI. V shed 4 bases and J shed 10 bases, with 17 bases lying between them. The CDR3 is 14 amino acids. CDR3 sequence (DNA): TGTGCCAGCAGTGGGGAGTTGGTTCTTGGACCCCAGCATTTT. It translates to CASSGELVLGPQHF.

The chain uses TRBV6-5 and TRBJ2-7; TRBD1 matches 9 bases. The germline V gene has CDR1 MNHEY and CDR2 SVGAGI. Unmatched junction bases numbered 8, after V lost 6 bases and J lost 2 bases. CDR3 length: 15 residues. CDR3 protein: CASRETGTGPYEQYF. Here the CDR3 DNA reads TGTGCCAGCAGGGAGACCGGGACAGGGCCCTACGAGCAGTACTTC.

This chain joins TRBV6-1 and TRBJ2-7, with D uncertain. The V gene lost 2 bases and the J gene lost 2 bases, with 7 bases spanning the gap. Germline V gene sequence: CDR1 MNHNS, CDR2 SASEGT. This CDR3 spans 13 amino acids. The CDR3 reads CASSEKLTYEQYF. The DNA of the CDR3 is TGTGCCAGCAGTGAAAAACTCACCTACGAGCAGTACTTC.

The chain combines TRBV30 with TRBJ2-3, with a possible D match to TRBD2 (6 bases). V shed 5 bases and J shed 5 bases, with 11 bases lying between them. From germline, CDR1 is GTSNPN and CDR2 SVGIG (reference sequence). This CDR3 contains 12 residues. The CDR3 coding sequence is TGTGCCTGGGGGGGGTTCGGAGATACGCAGTATTTT. Amino acids: CAWGGFGDTQYF.

The V gene is TRBV28, the J gene TRBJ2-3, with TRBD1 matching over 12 bases. Looked up from germline, CDR1 is MDHEN and CDR2 is SYDVKM. The V segment lost 3 bases and the J segment 7 bases; nucleotides outside the gene matches: 8. The CDR3 totals 16 residues. The CDR3 DNA sequence: TGTGCCAGCAGTTTGCGGGGACAGGGGGCACTGAATACGCAGTATTTT. As protein: CASSLRGQGALNTQYF.

V gene TRBV27 combines with J gene TRBJ2-5; the match to TRBD2 covers 8 bases. The CDR3 contains 15 residues. V trimming: 8 bases; J trimming: 4 bases; junction bases outside the gene matches: 12. Germline assignment: CDR1 MNHEY and CDR2 SMNVEV (reference sequence). The chain's CDR3 is CASARSTGGRETQYF. In DNA, the CDR3 is TGTGCCAGCGCCCGGTCGACGGGGGGGCGAGAGACCCAGTACTTC.

This chain connects TRBV5-6 to TRBJ2-2, with 10 positions matching TRBD2. Looked up from germline, CDR1 is SGHDT and CDR2 is YYEEEE. This CDR3 is built from 17 residues. The trim removed 0 bases at V and 4 bases at J, leaving 6 bases unmatched. CDR3 in DNA: TGTGCCAGCAGCTTGGTAGGGCTAGCGGGGGCCACCGGGGAGCTGTTTTTT. As protein: CASSLVGLAGATGELFF. Full variable domain (remainder filled in from reference TRBV5-6 and TRBJ2-2): DAGVTQSPTHLIKTRGQQVTLRCSPKSGHDTVSWYQQALGQGPQFIFQYYEEEERQRGNFPDRFSGHQFPNYSSELNVNALLLGDSALYLCASSLVGLAGATGELFFGEGSRLTVL.

The chain employs TRBV11-2 and TRBJ1-2, with D perhaps matching TRBD1 (5 bases). Germline V gene sequence: CDR1 SGHAT, CDR2 FQNNGV. Trimming removed 5 bases from V and 5 bases from J, with 18 bases in between. This CDR3 comprises 15 residues. The CDR3 coding sequence is TGTGCCAGCAGCCCAACGGGACTGATCTTTTATGGCTACACCTTC. Encoded protein: CASSPTGLIFYGYTF.

The chain employs TRBV11-1 and TRBJ2-7; possibly TRBD1 for D (5 bases). The CDR3 length is 12 residues. Looked up from germline, CDR1 is SGHAT and CDR2 is FQDESV (reference sequence). Trimming removed 5 bases from V and 4 bases from J, with 9 bases in between. CDR3 sequence reads: CASSPTGYEQYF. CDR3 DNA sequence: TGTGCCAGCAGCCCAACAGGTTACGAGCAGTACTTC.

In this sample, this clone turned up once. The gene calls are TRBV18 and TRBJ2-5, with TRBD2 matching over 7 bases. Germline V lookup: CDR1 KGHSH, CDR2 LQKENI. Losses at the gene ends were 3 bases for V and 6 bases for J; bases not matched to a gene: 7. The CDR3 sequence is 14 residues long. Here the CDR3 DNA reads TGTGCCAGCTCACCGGGCGGGAGAGCGAAGACCCAGTACTTC. It specifies CASSPGGRAKTQYF.

The rearrangement links TRBV28 to TRBJ2-5; TRBD1 might be the D (6 bases). The CDR3 spans 14 residues. V shed 3 bases and J shed 5 bases, with 13 bases lying between them. The germline V gene encodes CDR1 MDHEN and CDR2 SYDVKM. In nucleotides, the CDR3 is TGTGCCAGCAGTTTGTCTACAGGGTGGGAGACCCAGTACTTC. Its translation: CASSLSTGWETQYF. Complete variable domain (other parts from reference TRBV28 and TRBJ2-5): DVKVTQSSRYLVKRTGEKVFLECVQDMDHENMFWYRQDPGLGLRLIYFSYDVKMKEKGDIPEGYSVSREKKERFSLILESASTNQTSMYLCASSLSTGWETQYFGPGTRLLVL.

This clone turned up a few times. The rearrangement joins TRBV10-2 to TRBJ1-4, with D perhaps TRBD1 (6 bases). This CDR3 has 19 residues. Trimming stripped 10 bases from V and 8 bases from J, with 35 bases between. Germline V gene lookup returns CDR1 WSHSY and CDR2 SAAADI. Here the CDR3 reads CATRVGVRAGVSLREKLFF. The CDR3, as DNA: TGCGCCACCAGGGTAGGGGTAAGAGCAGGGGTAAGCCTTCGGGAAAAACTGTTTTTT.

The V gene is TRBV27, the J gene TRBJ2-4; 8 bases are shared with TRBD1. This CDR3 is built from 14 residues. Germline loops: CDR1 MNHEY, CDR2 SMNVEV (reference sequence). The V segment lost 6 bases and the J segment 6 bases; nucleotides outside the gene matches: 7. CDR3 in amino acids: CASSRQGSGNIQYF. The CDR3 DNA is TGTGCCAGCAGCCGACAGGGGTCGGGAAACATTCAGTACTTC.

The chain uses TRBV5-6 and TRBJ2-7; the D gene is possibly TRBD1 (7 bases). V lost 4 bases and J 5 bases, leaving 16 bases between the germline ends. The CDR3 has 14 residues. Germline CDR1 is SGHDT and CDR2 is YYEEEE. DNA for the CDR3: TGTGCCAGCAGCCCCTTGACAGGGAGGCACGAGCAGTACTTC. Translated, it gives CASSPLTGRHEQYF. The full variable domain, in which reference TRBV5-6 and TRBJ2-7 provide the parts outside the CDR3, is DAGVTQSPTHLIKTRGQQVTLRCSPKSGHDTVSWYQQALGQGPQFIFQYYEEEERQRGNFPDRFSGHQFPNYSSELNVNALLLGDSALYLCASSPLTGRHEQYFGPGTRLTVT.

V usage is TRBV6-1 and J usage is TRBJ1-4; 11 positions match TRBD1. V lost 2 bases to trimming and J lost 2 bases; unmatched junction nucleotides: 4. The CDR3 has 17 amino acids. The V gene's germline CDR1 is MNHNS and CDR2 SASEGT. CDR3 amino acids: CASSEPDRGLTNEKLFF. For the CDR3, the DNA is TGTGCCAGCAGTGAACCGGACAGGGGGCTTACTAATGAAAAACTGTTTTTT.

This clone occurred once. The rearrangement links TRBV7-9 to TRBJ2-3, with 8 bases fitting TRBD2. CDR1 is SEHNR and CDR2 is FQNEAQ in the germline V gene (reference sequence). The CDR3 is 15 residues long. Trimming took 4 bases from V and 6 from J; bases not matched to a gene: 9. CDR3 sequence: CASSSSGGPSDTQYF. In DNA form, the CDR3 reads TGTGCCAGCAGCTCTTCGGGAGGGCCCTCGGATACGCAGTATTTT.

The J gene is TRBJ1-1, the V gene TRBV19; D uncertain. The CDR3 runs 12 residues. CDR1 is LNHDA and CDR2 is SQIVND in the germline V gene (reference sequence). Trimming removed 3 bases at V and 5 bases at J, with 7 bases between. The chain's CDR3 is CASSIISTEAFF. The CDR3 DNA reads TGTGCCAGTAGTATTATCAGTACTGAAGCTTTCTTT.

This chain uses TRBV11-2 with TRBJ2-2; TRBD2 agrees at 8 bases. CDR1 SGHAT and CDR2 FQNNGV come from the germline V gene. V lost 1 base, J lost 6 bases, and 7 bases stayed unmatched. This CDR3 has 16 residues. The CDR3 coding sequence is TGTGCCAGCAGCTTAGTTCCAGCGGGAGAGTCCGGGGAGCTGTTTTTT. Translation: CASSLVPAGESGELFF.

This clone was seen more than once but under ten times. The chain couples TRBV4-1 to TRBJ1-1; 9 positions match TRBD1. In germline, CDR1 is MGHRA, CDR2 YSYEKL. J was trimmed by 7 bases and V by 4 bases; bases with no gene match: 7. The CDR3 is 14 amino acids. CDR3 in DNA: TGCGCCAGCAGCCGAGGACAGGGGCCGGGTGAAGCTTTCTTT. This gives the protein CASSRGQGPGEAFF.

Here the CDR3 reads CASSLRLQAGKGYTF. CDR3 coding DNA: TGTGCCAGCAGCTTACGATTGCAGGCTGGAAAGGGCTACACCTTC. The rearrangement uses TRBV7-8 and TRBJ1-2; D is unresolved. Germline lookup yields CDR1 SGHVS and CDR2 FQNEAQ. V was cut by 2 bases and J by 8 bases, with 18 bases left in between. CDR3 length: 15 amino acids.

The chain couples TRBV28 to TRBJ2-6; D call uncertain. CDR1 and CDR2 from the germline V gene are MDHEN and SYDVKM. The CDR3 consists of 13 residues. V was cut by 8 bases and J by 2 bases, with 7 bases left in between. As DNA, the CDR3 is TGTGCCAGCTTACAAGCTGGGGCCAACGTCCTGACTTTC. Translation gives CASLQAGANVLTF.

V is TRBV29-1 and J is TRBJ1-2, with 7 bases lining up with TRBD1. The germline gives CDR1 SQVTM, CDR2 ANQGSEA. V lost 3 bases to trimming and J lost 7 bases; unmatched junction nucleotides: 5. The length of the CDR3 is 12 residues. The CDR3 loop is CSVEEGAGGYTF. CDR3 nucleotides: TGCAGCGTTGAGGAGGGGGCGGGTGGCTACACCTTC. The full variable domain, its missing parts supplied by reference TRBV29-1 and TRBJ1-2, is SAVISQKPSRDICQRGTSLTIQCQVDSQVTMMFWYRQQPGQSLTLIATANQGSEATYESGFVIDKFPISRPNLTFSTLTVSNMSPEDSSIYLCSVEEGAGGYTFGSGTRLTVV.

A few counts support this clone. The CDR3, as DNA: TGTGCCAGCAGCCTTTCGATAGTATCTGGCTACACCTTC. Its protein product is CASSLSIVSGYTF. The chain links TRBV7-2 to TRBJ1-2; D call uncertain. The V gene's germline CDR1 is SGHTA and CDR2 FQGNSA. This CDR3 is built from 13 residues. The V and J ends lost 5 bases and 7 bases respectively, with 14 bases between them.